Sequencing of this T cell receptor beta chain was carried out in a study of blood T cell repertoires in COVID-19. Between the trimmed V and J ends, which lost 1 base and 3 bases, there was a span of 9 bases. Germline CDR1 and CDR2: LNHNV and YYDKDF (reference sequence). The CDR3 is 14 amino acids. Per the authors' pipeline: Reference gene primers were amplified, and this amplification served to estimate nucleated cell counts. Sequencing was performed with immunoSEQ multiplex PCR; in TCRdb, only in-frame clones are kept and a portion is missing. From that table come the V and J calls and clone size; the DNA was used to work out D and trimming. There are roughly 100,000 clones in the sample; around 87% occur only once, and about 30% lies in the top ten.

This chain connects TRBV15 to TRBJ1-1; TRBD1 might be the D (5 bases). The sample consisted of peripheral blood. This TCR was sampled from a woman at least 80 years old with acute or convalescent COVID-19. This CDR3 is CATSRARGDTEAFF. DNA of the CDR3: TGTGCCACCAGCAGAGCAAGGGGCGACACTGAAGCTTTCTTT.